A selection of T cell receptor beta chains follows, all from one sample in a study of T cells expressing NK-cell markers. Using the 5' RACE reads, TCRdb records one entry per CDR3 protein without DNA. Its table lists around 380,000 distinct CDR3 sequences. What was sequenced was blood T cells: a sorted CD56 or NKG2C T cell subset, CD4+ or CD8+ T cells, or bulk PBMC T cells (not recorded which). The receptors were gathered from a woman between 45 and 65 years old in good health. Both conserved end residues are part of each CDR3.

TRBV5-4	TRBJ2-5	CASRAQAGNQETQYF
TRBV19	TRBJ1-2	CASSSGTYNYGYTF
TRBV25-1	TRBJ2-1	CASSPLTGGKNEQFF
TRBV29-1	TRBJ2-3	CSVEKRGPSTDTQYF
TRBV7-9	TRBJ2-1	CASSIPGTTYNEQFF
TRBV29-1	TRBJ2-3	CSVERGSDTQYF
TRBV4-2	TRBJ2-1	CASSSQGEGGFNEQFF
TRBV12-3/TRBV12-4	TRBJ1-2	CASSSGDGYGYTF
TRBV5-8	TRBJ2-2	CASIHRFTGELFF
TRBV4-1	TRBJ1-2	CASSQGDTGVYGYTF
TRBV24-1	TRBJ2-1	CATSDFTGVPNNEQFF
TRBV6-5	TRBJ1-2	CASSYSAGDYGYTF
TRBV6-1	TRBJ2-1	CASSSLPANKEFF
TRBV29-1	TRBJ1-3	CSVEPVNSGNTIYF
TRBV20-1	TRBJ1-1	CSARDPSRNTEAFF
TRBV18	TRBJ2-5	CASSPQAVAGLLQETQYF
TRBV6-2/TRBV6-3	TRBJ2-4	CASRNGGAKNIQYF
TRBV12-3/TRBV12-4	TRBJ1-4	CASSSTGFNEKLFF
TRBV24-1	TRBJ2-1	CATSDLRQGDEQFF
TRBV5-1	TRBJ2-5	CASSLGSGLRETQYF
TRBV5-1	TRBJ2-2	CASSRQGLFGELFF
TRBV12-3/TRBV12-4	TRBJ2-1	CASSLNAAGEVKNEQFF
TRBV28	TRBJ2-6	CATQGSGANVLTF
TRBV6-1	TRBJ1-5	CASSALDRVGQPQHF
TRBV12-5	TRBJ2-7	CASGLLVATYSYEQYF
TRBV3-1	TRBJ2-5	CASSPPAQETQYF
TRBV10-3	TRBJ1-1	CAISETDAEAFF
TRBV11-3	TRBJ2-3	CASSLGGRDADTQYF
TRBV30	TRBJ2-1	CAWTQSEEQFF
TRBV27	TRBJ2-1	CASSLRQGVTIEQFF
TRBV5-1	TRBJ2-1	CASRTIAGGANEQFF
TRBV24-1	TRBJ2-3	CATSASGTFTDTQYF
TRBV27	TRBJ2-1	CASSLSVLAGVYNEQFF
TRBV7-2	TRBJ2-7	CASSVRSGTVSGEQYF
TRBV6-1	TRBJ1-3	CASSAEGSTNTIYF
TRBV20-1	TRBJ2-5	CSAQRDEETQYF
TRBV20-1	TRBJ2-4	CSVRTSGSQTKNIQYF
TRBV4-1	TRBJ2-2	CASSREDGRYTGELFF
TRBV24-1	TRBJ1-2	CATSDLSADYGYTF
TRBV29-1	TRBJ2-3	CSAAETSGNTQYF
TRBV7-9	TRBJ2-2	CASSPGEELFF
TRBV4-1	TRBJ1-2	CASSQDAGYYGYTF
TRBV19	TRBJ1-2	CASSGTGVLRGYTF
TRBV5-1	TRBJ1-3	CASSLAPGAAGNTIYF
TRBV25-1	TRBJ1-1	CASILGTEAFF